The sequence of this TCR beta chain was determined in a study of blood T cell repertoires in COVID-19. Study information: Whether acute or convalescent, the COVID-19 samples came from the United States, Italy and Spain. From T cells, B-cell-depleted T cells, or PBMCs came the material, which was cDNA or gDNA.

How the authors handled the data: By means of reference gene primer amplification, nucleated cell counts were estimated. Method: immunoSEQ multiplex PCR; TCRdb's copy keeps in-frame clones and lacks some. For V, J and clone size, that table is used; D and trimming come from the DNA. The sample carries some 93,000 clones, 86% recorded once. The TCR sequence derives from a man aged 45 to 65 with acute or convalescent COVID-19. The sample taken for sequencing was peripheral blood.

CDR3: CASRFQDTGELFF. The DNA for the CDR3 is TGTGCCAGCAGGTTTCAGGACACCGGGGAGCTGTTTTTT. This chain connects TRBV14 to TRBJ2-2; no firm D call. Trimming stripped 6 bases from V and 3 bases from J, with 8 bases between. The CDR3 is made up of 13 amino acids. The germline V gene has CDR1 SGHDN and CDR2 FVKESK.